Listed below are T cell receptor beta chains from one sample, sequenced in a study of Epstein–Barr virus B cells in breast cancer. These receptors' targets are unknown. Using its own MiXCR run on the 5' RACE reads, TCRdb lists one record per CDR3 protein. Among around 720 distinct CDR3 sequences, 43% were seen once, and the ten largest hold about 96%. What was sequenced was tumor-infiltrating lymphocytes expanded in culture. Receptors originate from a woman in her thirties or forties with triple-negative breast cancer. The CDR3 runs from the conserved cysteine through the conserved F or W. The order of the fields is clone size, V gene, D gene, J gene, CDR3 DNA, CDR3 protein. The D gene is left open where the match is weak. The size of a clone is reported for some rows only, either as once, few or many, or as a class for expanded clones.

>few|TRBV7-2|TRBD2|TRBJ2-7
TGTGCCAGCAGCCGGGGACTAGGAACCTACGAGCAGTACTTC
CASSRGLGTYEQYF
>.|TRBV6-1|.|TRBJ2-3
TGTGCCAGCAGCGGTGCTGGGGGTACGCAGTATTTT
CASSGAGGTQYF
>.|TRBV4-3|TRBD1|TRBJ1-1
TGCGCCAGCAGCCAAGGGCCGGGACAGAGGGGCACTGAAGCTTTCTTT
CASSQGPGQRGTEAFF
>medium-sized|TRBV11-2|.|TRBJ2-3
TGTGCCAGCAGCTTAGTACCCCACGATACGCAGTATTTT
CASSLVPHDTQYF
>.|TRBV11-2|.|TRBJ1-2
TGTGCCAGCAGCTTAGAGCCCTCAAGTTATGGCTACACCTTC
CASSLEPSSYGYTF
>few|TRBV2|.|TRBJ1-2
TGTGCCAGCAGTGTAGACCTATTGGGGTATGGCTACACCTTC
CASSVDLLGYGYTF
>medium-sized|TRBV6-2/TRBV6-3|.|TRBJ2-3
TGTGCCAGCAGTTACTCGAGGGACTTTCTTGAGGGGAATACGCAGTATTTT
CASSYSRDFLEGNTQYF
>.|TRBV6-1|.|TRBJ2-7
TGTGCCAGCAGTGACAGTGGCGAGCAGTACTTC
CASSDSGEQYF
>once|TRBV2|TRBD2|TRBJ2-1
TGTGCCAGCAGGGGGGCTAGCGGGAGTACGGATGAGCAGTTCTTC
CASRGASGSTDEQFF
>few|TRBV6-1|.|TRBJ2-7
TGTGCCAGCAGTGAAAGGAGGGAATTCTACGAGCAGTACTTC
CASSERREFYEQYF
>.|TRBV5-4|TRBD1|TRBJ1-3
TGTGCCAGCAGCCCCGGGACAGGGGATGCGGGAAACACCATATATTTT
CASSPGTGDAGNTIYF
>.|TRBV2|.|TRBJ1-1
TGTGCCAGCAGTGACCCGTCGGGTTATGGTGAAGCTTTCTTT
CASSDPSGYGEAFF
>.|TRBV6-6|.|TRBJ1-1
TGTGCCAGCAGTGGACAGCCGGGCACTGAAGCTTTCTTT
CASSGQPGTEAFF
>.|TRBV5-4|.|TRBJ2-5
TGTGCCAGCAGCTCCGGGCCCCGCTCCGGCTCACAAGAGACCCAGTACTTC
CASSSGPRSGSQETQYF
>few|TRBV20-1|.|TRBJ2-6
TGCAGTGCTGGGTCCGGGGCCAACGTCCTGACTTTC
CSAGSGANVLTF
>hyperexpanded|TRBV20-1|TRBD1|TRBJ1-5
TGCAGTGCTAGAGAGGCAGGGGGTTTTGGCCAGCCCCAGCATTTT
CSAREAGGFGQPQHF
>.|TRBV19|.|TRBJ2-3
TGTGCCAGTAGCGGGAGCTTTTCCACAGATACGCAGTATTTT
CASSGSFSTDTQYF
>.|TRBV27|.|TRBJ2-7
TGTGCCAGCAGAGGAGTCTCCTACGAGCAGTACTTC
CASRGVSYEQYF
>.|TRBV7-8|.|TRBJ1-1
TGTGCCAGCAGCCCAAGCACTGAAGCTTTCTTT
CASSPSTEAFF
>few|TRBV7-9|.|TRBJ1-6
TGTGCCAGCAGCTTCTCCGGGAGATCCCTCCACTTT
CASSFSGRSLHF
>.|TRBV6-2/TRBV6-3|TRBD1|TRBJ2-7
TGTGCCAGCATTCTCCGGGACAGACCCTACGAGCAGTACTTC
CASILRDRPYEQYF
>few|TRBV3-1|.|TRBJ2-3
TGTGCCAGCAGCCAAGCGGCGAATACGCAGTATTTT
CASSQAANTQYF
>.|TRBV20-1|TRBD2|TRBJ2-7
TGCAGTGCTAGAGATATTGGGACTAGCGGCTACGAGCAGTACTTC
CSARDIGTSGYEQYF
>.|TRBV29-1|.|TRBJ1-1
TGCAGCGGCTGGGAGGGGGAAGCTTTCTTT
CSGWEGEAFF
>.|TRBV7-9|TRBD1|TRBJ1-5
TGTGCCAGCAGTTCAGGGGGCGGGGGGCAGCCCCAGCATTTT
CASSSGGGGQPQHF
>.|TRBV7-2|.|TRBJ1-1
.
CASSFGPGLLNTEAFF